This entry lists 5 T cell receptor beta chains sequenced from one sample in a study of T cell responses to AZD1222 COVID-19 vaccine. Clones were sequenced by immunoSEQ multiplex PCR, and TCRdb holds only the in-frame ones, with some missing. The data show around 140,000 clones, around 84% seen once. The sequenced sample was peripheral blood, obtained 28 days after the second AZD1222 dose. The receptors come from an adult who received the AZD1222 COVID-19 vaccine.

The CDR3 here is CASMAGTAPYYGYTF. The CDR3 DNA reads TGTGCCAGCATGGCCGGGACAGCTCCTTACTATGGCTACACCTTC. The V and J genes are TRBV27 and TRBJ1-2, with TRBD1 identical over 7 bases. Germline CDR1 and CDR2: MNHEY and SMNVEV (reference sequence). CDR3 length equals 15 residues. The V and J ends lost 7 bases and 3 bases, in that order; junction bases with no gene match: 11.

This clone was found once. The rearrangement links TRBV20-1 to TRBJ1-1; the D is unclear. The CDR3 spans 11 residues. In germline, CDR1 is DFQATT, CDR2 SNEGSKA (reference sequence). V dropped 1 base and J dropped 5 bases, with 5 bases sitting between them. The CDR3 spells CSARGETEAFF. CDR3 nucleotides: TGCAGTGCTAGAGGGGAAACTGAAGCTTTCTTT.

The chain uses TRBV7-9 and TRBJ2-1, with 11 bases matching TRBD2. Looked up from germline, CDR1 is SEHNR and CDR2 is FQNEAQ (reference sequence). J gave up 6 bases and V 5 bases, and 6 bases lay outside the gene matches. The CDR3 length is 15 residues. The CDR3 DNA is TGTGCCAGCAGCAAGACTAGCGGGATCGGCAATGAGCAGTTCTTC. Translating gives CASSKTSGIGNEQFF. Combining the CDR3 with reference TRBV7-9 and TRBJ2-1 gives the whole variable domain DTGVSQNPRHKITKRGQNVTFRCDPISEHNRLYWYRQTLGQGPEFLTYFQNEAQLEKSRLLSDRFSAERPKGSFSTLEIQRTEQGDSAMYLCASSKTSGIGNEQFFGPGTRLTVL.

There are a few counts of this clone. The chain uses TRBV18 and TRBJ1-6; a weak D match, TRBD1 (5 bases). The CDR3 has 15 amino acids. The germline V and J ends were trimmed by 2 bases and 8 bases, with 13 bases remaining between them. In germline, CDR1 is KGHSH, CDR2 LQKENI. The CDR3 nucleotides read TGTGCCAGCTCACCAGTTGGGGGTTTAGATTCACCCCTCCACTTT. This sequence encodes CASSPVGGLDSPLHF.

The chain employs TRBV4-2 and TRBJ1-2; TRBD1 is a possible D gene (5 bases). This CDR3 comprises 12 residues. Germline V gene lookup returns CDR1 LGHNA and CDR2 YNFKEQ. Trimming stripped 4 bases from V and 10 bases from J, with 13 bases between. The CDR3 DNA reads TGTGCCAGCAGCCGAGGGGCCGGGGTCTACACCTTC. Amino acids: CASSRGAGVYTF.